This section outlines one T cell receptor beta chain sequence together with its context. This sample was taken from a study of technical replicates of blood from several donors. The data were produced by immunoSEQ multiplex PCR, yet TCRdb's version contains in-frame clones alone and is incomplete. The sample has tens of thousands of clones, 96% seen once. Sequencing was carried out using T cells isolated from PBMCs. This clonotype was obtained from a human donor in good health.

In DNA, the CDR3 is TGTGCCAGCAGCGGAAATACAGGGCCCCCTATTGAAAAACTGTTTTTT. Residues: CASSGNTGPPIEKLFF. The chain carries TRBV2 and TRBJ1-4; the D gene is possibly TRBD1 (6 bases). The germline CDR1 and CDR2 sequences are SNHLY and FYNNEI. This CDR3 has 16 amino acids. V lost 6 bases, J lost 7 bases, and 21 bases lay in between.